This is a list of T cell receptor beta chains from one sample in a study of T-cell reconstitution after alpha-beta-depleted transplantation in children. A single record per CDR3 protein comes from TCRdb applying MiXCR to the PCR reads. This table has hundreds of thousands of distinct CDR3 sequences, 10% to 15% appearing once. This material consisted of PBMCs, mostly from graft donor cells, taken 360 days after TCRalphabeta/CD19-depleted stem cell transplant. These receptors all come from a male patient aged 10 to 17 who had a stem cell transplant for acute myeloid leukemia, so the T cells may come from the graft donor. The CDR3 runs from the conserved cysteine through the conserved F or W. The D gene is left open where the match is weak. The listing skips clone size in some rows; elsewhere it reads once, few, many or a size class.

J gene: TRBJ1-2; CDR3 length: 16; V gene: TRBV10-3; clone size: -; D gene: -; CDR3 DNA: TGTGCCATCAGTGAGTCGAATGTGCTCCATAACTATGGCTACACCTTC; CDR3 protein: CAISESNVLHNYGYTF
J gene: TRBJ1-1; CDR3 length: 15; V gene: TRBV12-3/TRBV12-4; clone size: few; D gene: TRBD1; CDR3 DNA: TGTGCCAGCAGTTTAGGAACAGGGGGGAACACTGAAGCTTTCTTT; CDR3 protein: CASSLGTGGNTEAFF
J gene: TRBJ2-2; CDR3 length: 13; V gene: TRBV12-3/TRBV12-4; clone size: -; D gene: -; CDR3 DNA: TGTGCCAGCAGTAACCCGGGGGCCGGGGAGCTGTTTTTT; CDR3 protein: CASSNPGAGELFF
J gene: TRBJ2-7; CDR3 length: 16; V gene: TRBV29-1; clone size: -; D gene: -; CDR3 DNA: TGCAGCGTTGAAGATCCAACCTTAACAGGGTCCTACGAGCAGTACTTC; CDR3 protein: CSVEDPTLTGSYEQYF
J gene: TRBJ2-5; CDR3 length: 16; V gene: TRBV28; clone size: -; D gene: -; CDR3 DNA: TGTGCCAGCAGTCTCTGGGGGGCGGGAGAGACAGAGACCCAGTACTTC; CDR3 protein: CASSLWGAGETETQYF
J gene: TRBJ2-7; CDR3 length: 13; V gene: TRBV7-9; clone size: -; D gene: -; CDR3 DNA: TGTGCCAGCAGCTCGCTCGCGCGGGACCGGCAGTACTTC; CDR3 protein: CASSSLARDRQYF
J gene: TRBJ2-2; CDR3 length: 15; V gene: TRBV7-3; clone size: few; D gene: TRBD1; CDR3 DNA: TGTGCCAGCAGCAAAAGACAGGGGCACACCGGGGAGCTGTTTTTT; CDR3 protein: CASSKRQGHTGELFF
J gene: TRBJ2-1; CDR3 length: 15; V gene: TRBV27; clone size: -; D gene: TRBD2; CDR3 DNA: TGTGCCAGCAGTTTGTGGCTAGCGGGATCCCATGAGCAGTTCTTC; CDR3 protein: CASSLWLAGSHEQFF
J gene: TRBJ1-2; CDR3 length: 16; V gene: TRBV7-2; clone size: -; D gene: -; CDR3 DNA: TGTGCCAGCAGCTCCTTTAACAGGGACTACCTCTATGGCTACACCTTC; CDR3 protein: CASSSFNRDYLYGYTF
J gene: TRBJ2-7; CDR3 length: 15; V gene: TRBV7-3; clone size: -; D gene: TRBD1; CDR3 DNA: TGTGCCAGCAGCTCAACCGGGACAGGGGCCCACGAGCAGTACTTC; CDR3 protein: CASSSTGTGAHEQYF
J gene: TRBJ2-5; CDR3 length: 15; V gene: TRBV20-1; clone size: few; D gene: -; CDR3 DNA: TGCAGTGCTCCCTCGATTGGGGAGTACCAAGAGACCCAGTACTTC; CDR3 protein: CSAPSIGEYQETQYF
J gene: TRBJ2-1; CDR3 length: 13; V gene: TRBV7-8; clone size: -; D gene: -; CDR3 DNA: TGTGCCAGCAGCTTAGTAGTGGACAATGAGCAGTTCTTC; CDR3 protein: CASSLVVDNEQFF
J gene: TRBJ2-1; CDR3 length: 14; V gene: TRBV12-3/TRBV12-4; clone size: few; D gene: TRBD1; CDR3 DNA: TGTGCCAGCAGTAGGACAGGTGAATACAATGAGCAGTTCTTC; CDR3 protein: CASSRTGEYNEQFF
J gene: TRBJ2-7; CDR3 length: 14; V gene: TRBV14; clone size: many; D gene: -; CDR3 DNA: TGTGCCAGCAGCCCTGTTGGAGGGACCTACGAGCAGTACTTC; CDR3 protein: CASSPVGGTYEQYF
J gene: TRBJ2-7; CDR3 length: 14; V gene: TRBV5-1; clone size: many; D gene: TRBD1; CDR3 DNA: TGCGCCAGCAGCGGGACAGGGAGACTCCACGAGCAGTACTTC; CDR3 protein: CASSGTGRLHEQYF
J gene: TRBJ2-5; CDR3 length: 16; V gene: TRBV12-3/TRBV12-4; clone size: -; D gene: -; CDR3 DNA: TGTGCCAGCAGTCCTTCACCCGGGGGACTCCCGGGAACCCAGTACTTC; CDR3 protein: CASSPSPGGLPGTQYF
J gene: TRBJ2-7; CDR3 length: 12; V gene: TRBV30; clone size: -; D gene: -; CDR3 DNA: TGTGCCTGGGAGCCATCAGGTAACGAGCAGTACTTC; CDR3 protein: CAWEPSGNEQYF
J gene: TRBJ2-5; CDR3 length: 15; V gene: TRBV13; clone size: many; D gene: -; CDR3 DNA: TGTGCCAGCAGCTTAGGCCTTGACTACCAAGAGACCCAGTACTTC; CDR3 protein: CASSLGLDYQETQYF